This T cell receptor (beta chain) was sequenced in a study of T cells in Graves' hyperthyroidism and ophthalmopathy. At the level of the study: Before treatment of any kind, peripheral blood was taken at initial diagnosis.

Concerning this clonotype itself: The antigen remains unidentified.

The TCR beta CDR3 regions underwent amplification using RNA transcripts as the source. First-round RT-PCR of the TCR CDR3 relied on the HTBI primer set. MiXCR, run by TCRdb on the multiplex PCR reads, gives a single entry per CDR3 protein. The data contain 690,000 or so distinct CDR3 sequences, around 20% of them singletons. V was trimmed by 4 bases and J by 6 bases, leaving 16 bases between them. Germline CDR1 is SGHRS and CDR2 is YFSETQ. This CDR3 region has 14 residues. Study-level results: Most expanded thyroid clonotypes above 0.001 also appeared in blood. Onset of ophthalmopathy came a median 6.5 months after the model predicted it.

Sequencing input: blood. The genes are TRBV5-1 and TRBJ1-1; unclear D gene. The source of this sequence is a woman aged 45 to 65 with Graves' hyperthyroidism that later progressed to Graves' ophthalmopathy. The DNA for the CDR3 is TGCGCCAGCAGCACGGACGGATTAGTTGCTGAAGCTTTCTTT. This sequence encodes CASSTDGLVAEAFF. Full variable domain (outside the CDR3, taken from reference TRBV5-1 and TRBJ1-1): KAGVTQTPRYLIKTRGQQVTLSCSPISGHRSVSWYQQTPGQGLQFLFEYFSETQRNKGNFPGRFSGRQFSNSRSEMNVSTLELGDSALYLCASSTDGLVAEAFFGQGTRLTVV.